This is a list of T cell receptor beta chains from one sample in a study of CD8 T cells in ankylosing spondylitis. TCRdb passed the 5' RACE reads through MiXCR, listing each CDR3 protein once. Of 220,000 or so distinct CDR3 sequences in the sample, over 9.5% were seen once. The sample comprised blood, either unsorted or a sorted T cell fraction (not recorded which). Every receptor here comes from a male donor with ankylosing spondylitis or in good health (not recorded which). Both conserved end residues are part of each CDR3. The D gene is left open where the match is weak. Rows give clone size only sometimes, using once, few, many, or a class for an expanded clone.

J gene,D gene,V gene,clone size,CDR3 protein,CDR3 DNA
TRBJ2-2,-,TRBV3-1,many,CASARANTGELFF,TGTGCCAGCGCGAGGGCGAACACCGGGGAGCTGTTTTTT
TRBJ2-3,-,TRBV19,many,CASSKDTQYF,TGTGCCAGTAGTAAGGATACGCAGTATTTT
TRBJ1-1,-,TRBV5-1,-,CASSDPPRDMNTEAFF,TGCGCCAGCAGCGACCCACCTCGGGACATGAACACTGAAGCTTTCTTT
TRBJ2-5,-,TRBV18,-,CATSPIRETQYF,TGTGCCACCTCACCAATCCGAGAGACCCAGTACTTC
TRBJ1-5,-,TRBV6-2/TRBV6-3,-,CASNIDSSNQPQHF,TGTGCCAGCAACATAGACAGTAGCAATCAGCCCCAGCATTTT
TRBJ1-1,-,TRBV7-9,many,CASSFAGLRTEAFF,TGTGCCAGCAGCTTTGCCGGCTTGCGCACTGAAGCTTTCTTT
TRBJ1-5,-,TRBV2,many,CASSEGSSGSGNQPQHF,TGTGCCAGCAGTGAAGGATCGTCCGGGAGCGGCAATCAGCCCCAGCATTTT
TRBJ2-3,-,TRBV5-1,many,CASSLVFRLLSTDTQYF,TGCGCCAGCAGCTTGGTGTTCCGACTGCTCAGCACAGATACGCAGTATTTT
TRBJ1-1,-,TRBV24-1,many,CATSDASLNTEAFF,TGTGCCACCAGTGATGCCAGCCTGAACACTGAAGCTTTCTTT
TRBJ1-5,-,TRBV29-1,many,CSVEQGWNQPQHF,TGCAGCGTTGAACAGGGCTGGAATCAGCCCCAGCATTTT
TRBJ2-1,-,TRBV7-9,-,CASSFVNEQFF,TGTGCCAGCAGCTTTGTAAATGAGCAGTTCTTC
TRBJ1-6,TRBD1,TRBV6-1,-,CASSPGTGGPYNSPLHF,TGTGCCAGCAGCCCCGGGACAGGGGGGCCCTATAATTCACCCCTCCACTTT
TRBJ2-7,TRBD2,TRBV10-3,many,CAISGASGVSYEQYF,TGTGCCATCAGTGGGGCTAGCGGGGTGTCCTACGAGCAGTACTTC
TRBJ2-7,TRBD1,TRBV11-3,-,CASSLGQGATYEQYF,TGTGCCAGCAGCCTAGGACAGGGGGCTACTTACGAGCAGTACTTC
TRBJ2-1,TRBD2,TRBV20-1,-,CSARDRGAYNEQFF,TGCAGTGCTAGAGATCGGGGGGCCTACAATGAGCAGTTCTTC
TRBJ1-3,-,TRBV6-1,many,CASSEIVGGSGNTIYF,TGTGCCAGCAGTGAAATAGTTGGGGGATCTGGAAACACCATATATTTT
TRBJ2-3,-,TRBV7-2,-,CASSPIFLDTQYF,TGTGCCAGCAGCCCCATTTTTCTGGATACGCAGTATTTT
TRBJ2-7,TRBD1,TRBV20-1,many,CSAGPPTGLGEQYF,TGCAGTGCTGGACCGCCGACAGGGTTGGGCGAGCAGTACTTC
TRBJ1-3,-,TRBV28,many,CASSPLQMVSGNTIYF,TGTGCCAGCAGTCCACTCCAGATGGTCTCTGGAAACACCATATATTTT
TRBJ1-2,-,TRBV3-1,many,CASSRGLDGYTF,TGTGCCAGCAGCCGAGGCCTCGATGGCTACACCTTC
TRBJ1-1,TRBD1,TRBV20-1,many,CSARDWTRQGLNTEAFF,TGCAGTGCTAGAGATTGGACCCGACAGGGTTTGAACACTGAAGCTTTCTTT
TRBJ2-5,-,TRBV29-1,many,CSVIRYQETQYF,TGCAGCGTTATCCGCTACCAAGAGACCCAGTACTTC
TRBJ1-2,TRBD1,TRBV7-9,few,CASSFPGQGMGYTF,TGTGCCAGCAGCTTTCCGGGACAGGGGATGGGCTACACCTTC
TRBJ2-5,TRBD2,TRBV5-1,many,CASSLGSSGAQETQYF,TGCGCCAGCAGCTTGGGTTCTAGCGGTGCCCAAGAGACCCAGTACTTC
TRBJ2-1,-,TRBV30,-,CAWEGYNEQFF,TGTGCCTGGGAGGGGTACAATGAGCAGTTCTTC
TRBJ2-1,-,TRBV7-2,many,CASSIDIHNEQFF,TGTGCCAGCAGCATTGACATTCACAATGAGCAGTTCTTC